This T cell receptor beta chain was sequenced for a study of CD8+ T cells in alopecia areata. Trimming cost V 5 bases and J 0 bases, with 17 bases left between them. Germline CDR1 reads MNHEY; CDR2 reads SMNVEV (reference sequence). This CDR3 has 16 amino acids. Treatment described: oral pan-JAK inhibitor, 5-10 mg twice daily. cDNA serving as the sequencing template came from extracted, reverse transcribed RNA. Here immunoSEQ multiplex PCR was the method, and the copy in TCRdb shows in-frame clones only, minus some. The table records fewer than 250,000 clones, around 43% of them present only once. The gene calls are TRBV27 and TRBJ2-7; D is perhaps TRBD1 (5 bases). The sample in question was CD4+ T cells sorted from blood, obtained at approximately week 36, from a patient treated with tofacitinib. The origin of this receptor is a human donor with alopecia areata. CDR3 bases: TGTGCCAGCAGTACATGGGGCTCCGGCCTCTCCTACGAGCAGTACTTC. Its protein product is CASSTWGSGLSYEQYF.